The TCR beta chain described here comes from a study of T-cell memory formation after mild COVID-19 (dated by TCRdb to the early 2020s). Regarding the complete study: TCR sequence clusters from the two donors were largely donor specific. The cohort was made up of two young adult volunteers, one female and one male, who were previously healthy. In a couple of donors, T-cell clones that expanded and contracted after mild COVID-19 were followed by sequencing TCRalpha and TCRbeta repertoires longitudinally.

Sequenced using an Illumina NovaSeq 6000. TCRalpha and TCRbeta cDNA libraries were built by 5'RACE with constant-segment primers, adding sample barcodes and unique molecular identifiers. RNA was extracted from every sample with Trizol reagent. Amplification of the libraries took two PCR steps, and the second step added a second sample barcode plus Illumina TruSeq adapters. Libraries were sequenced on an Illumina NovaSeq with 2 x 150 bp paired-end reads. In the authors' own workflow: Demultiplexing of reads and collapsing into UMI-guided consensus sequences were performed with migec v1.2.7. Using mixcr v2.1.11, the UMI consensuses were aligned to TRA and TRB V and J templates and assembled into clonotypes. Expanded or contracted clonotypes were those called significant by both edgeR and NoisET, with noise models trained on biological replicates. For edgeR calls, the thresholds were a false discovery rate-adjusted p below 0.01 and a log2 fold-change of 1. As an exploratory analysis of dynamics, PCA with hierarchical clustering was applied to max-normalized trajectories of the 1000 most abundant clonotypes. Each responding clone was given a CD4 or CD8 phenotype based on the CD4+ and CD8+ repertoires, which had been sequenced separately. The raw public reads went through TCRdb reprocessing: fastp at Q25, MiXCR clone calling, in-frame beta chains kept. Every CDR3 protein is listed once, alongside the most common genes and DNA of its rows. The V and J calls were determined by TCRdb, not by the authors. Counted in this sample were roughly 89,000 distinct CDR3 sequences; over 12% of them appeared once. The top ten constitute 39% of the sample.

General findings and caveats noted by the study authors: SARS-CoV-2 specificity of the second-wave clones peaking on day 37 was not confirmed. The study included only a couple of mild cases, and larger cohorts that include severe cases with pre-infection samples were judged to be necessary. From day 15 to 85, contracting clones showed balanced CD4/CD8 phenotypes, whereas a second wave of clones that expanded from day 15 to 37 leaned towards CD4+. Some responding clones were detected in pre-infection memory, suggesting pre-existing cross-reactive memory T cells joined the SARS-CoV-2 response. Contracting CD4+ clones were located mainly in the CM and EM memory subsets, whereas CD8+ clones were found to be enriched in EMRA.

Ficoll-Paque density gradient centrifugation was used to isolate PBMCs. Details on this clonotype: The antigen it recognizes is unknown. At one of its ends the junction is not consistent with the germline gene, which may arise from a read error.

Taken from the germline V gene (reference sequence), the CDR1 and CDR2 loops are SEHNR and FQNEAQ. Counted from cysteine to phenylalanine, this CDR3 has 12 amino acids. Only the CDR3 portion is preserved as DNA: 36 bases, with reading frame beginning at the first base. The sequenced sample was PBMCs or a T cell subset sorted from them (not recorded which). The rearrangement joined TRBV7-9 to TRBJ1-6, with TRBD1 perhaps the D gene, on 6 matching bases. The receptor comes from a man aged 18 to 35 who had mild COVID-19 (a few samples of this study predate the infection). The sample titles of this study are shuffled in the database, so cell type and time point are left out; the donor was told from shared clones. The nucleotide sequence is given as TGTGCCTCTGGGCGGGGGCCTTCACCCATCCACTTT. Its translation is CASGRGPSPIHF.